The rows below give T cell receptor beta chains drawn from one sample of a study of radiation and T cells in renal cell carcinoma. The method was immunoSEQ multiplex PCR; TCRdb's version includes in-frame clones alone and lacks a portion of them. The sample consists of 75,000 to 90,000 clones, roughly nine tenths of them appearing once. The sample in question was blood, obtained from a patient whose treatment included radiotherapy and nephrectomy. The receptors were sampled from a woman in her 70s with renal cell carcinoma. CDR3s include the opening cysteine and the closing phenylalanine or tryptophan. D genes are given only for firm matches. A clone size is listed for some rows: how often the clone was seen (once, few, many), or a class if it is expanded.

size	V	J	D	DNA	CDR3
NA	TRBV2	TRBJ2-7	NA	TGTGCCAGCAGTGATGGCAGAGTAACCTACGAGCAGTACTTC	CASSDGRVTYEQYF
NA	TRBV5-4	TRBJ1-2	TRBD1	TGTGCCAGCAGCCAACGGGGACAGGCTGAGTATGGCTACACCTTC	CASSQRGQAEYGYTF
few	TRBV27	TRBJ2-1	NA	TGTGCCAGCAGTTTGGGTGGCGTTGTCAATGAGCAGTTCTTC	CASSLGGVVNEQFF
NA	TRBV9	TRBJ2-1	TRBD1	TGTGCCAGCAGCCTCAACGCCGGGACAGGGGGCTGGAATGAGCAGTTCTTC	CASSLNAGTGGWNEQFF
once	TRBV7-8	TRBJ2-5	TRBD2	TGTGCCAGCAGCCTAGGACTAGCGGGGGGTTGGCAAGAGACCCAGTACTTC	CASSLGLAGGWQETQYF
NA	TRBV19	TRBJ2-1	TRBD1	TGTGCCAGTAGTATAGTGGACAGGGACGGCAATGAGCAGTTCTTC	CASSIVDRDGNEQFF
NA	TRBV28	TRBJ1-5	TRBD1	TGTGCCAGCAGTGTCAGGGGGCTCGGGAATCAGCCCCAGCATTTT	CASSVRGLGNQPQHF
NA	TRBV7-2	TRBJ1-3	NA	TGTGCCAGCAGCTTAACCTCGAACAGGAAGGGGAGCTCTGGAAACACCATATATTTT	CASSLTSNRKGSSGNTIYF
NA	TRBV2	TRBJ1-5	NA	TGTGCCAGCAGTGAAAAACGGTTTAGCAATCAGCCCCAGCATTTT	CASSEKRFSNQPQHF
NA	TRBV27	TRBJ2-5	NA	TGTGCCAGCTCTCCCGCGGATGAACGGGAGACCCAGTACTTC	CASSPADERETQYF
NA	TRBV6-5	TRBJ1-2	NA	TGTGCCAGCAGTTACTCGAGGGGCTCTAACTATGGCTACACCTTC	CASSYSRGSNYGYTF
NA	TRBV4-2	TRBJ2-1	TRBD2	TGTGCCAGCAGCCAAGTTTCCAGCGGGGGGGGCTCCTACAATGAGCAGTTCTTC	CASSQVSSGGGSYNEQFF
NA	TRBV7-2	TRBJ2-4	TRBD2	TGTGCCAGCAGCTTAACTAGCGGGGGGCCCGGGGCCAAAAACATTCAGTACTTC	CASSLTSGGPGAKNIQYF
NA	TRBV6-6	TRBJ1-3	NA	TGTGCCAGCAGTTACCCAATTTTAGGAAACACCATATATTTT	CASSYPILGNTIYF
NA	TRBV2	TRBJ1-5	TRBD1	TGTGCCAGCAGTGGAAGGACAGGGGGCGCGGGCAATCAGCCCCAGCATTTT	CASSGRTGGAGNQPQHF
NA	TRBV7-6	TRBJ2-7	NA	TGTGCCAGCAGCTTCGGTCCTTGGAGGGTCAGCTCCTACGAGCAGTACTTC	CASSFGPWRVSSYEQYF
NA	TRBV13	TRBJ1-1	NA	TGTGCCAGCAGCTTAGGGGGGGCGAACACTGAAGCTTTCTTT	CASSLGGANTEAFF
NA	TRBV2	TRBJ2-3	NA	TGTGCCAGCAGTGATCCATCGGTTTATACGCAGTATTTT	CASSDPSVYTQYF
NA	TRBV2	TRBJ1-4	NA	TGTGCCAGCAGTTATCGGGGGGCGATGGCTAATGAAAAACTGTTTTTT	CASSYRGAMANEKLFF
NA	TRBV7-3	TRBJ2-7	NA	TGTGCCAGCAGCTTATTGTCTAGCGAGCCTCCCTACGAGCAGTACTTC	CASSLLSSEPPYEQYF
NA	TRBV7-2	TRBJ1-5	NA	TGTGCCAGCAGCCAGGGACAAATGGGCAATCAGCCCCAGCATTTT	CASSQGQMGNQPQHF
NA	TRBV29-1	TRBJ1-2	NA	TGCAGCGTAGCCAAGGACAGTAACTATGGCTACACCTTC	CSVAKDSNYGYTF
NA	TRBV2	TRBJ1-1	NA	TGTGCCAGCAGTGAAGAACGGGGAGGGAGGTTGAACACTGAAGCTTTCTTT	CASSEERGGRLNTEAFF
NA	TRBV14	TRBJ1-2	TRBD1	TGTGCCAGCAGCCTCCCGGGACAGGGGAACTATGGCTACACCTTC	CASSLPGQGNYGYTF
NA	TRBV6-1	TRBJ2-7	TRBD2	TGTGCCAGCAGAAGCGGGGGATCGGAGCAGTACTTC	CASRSGGSEQYF
few	TRBV5-1	TRBJ2-1	NA	TGCGCCAGCAGCTTGGAGGCGAGCTCCTACAATGAGCAGTTCTTC	CASSLEASSYNEQFF
NA	TRBV7-9	TRBJ1-5	TRBD1	TGTGCCAGCAGCTCCCAGCCAACAGGGGATGGGGGCAATCAGCCCCAGCATTTT	CASSSQPTGDGGNQPQHF
NA	TRBV6-4	TRBJ1-5	NA	TGTGCCAGCAGTCCCCGGGACGGGGTTGATCAGCCCCAGCATTTT	CASSPRDGVDQPQHF
NA	TRBV25-1	TRBJ1-1	NA	TGTGCCAGCAGTGACGCGGGGGGCTGGACTGAAGCTTTCTTT	CASSDAGGWTEAFF
NA	TRBV7-2	TRBJ2-2	TRBD2	TGTGCCAGCAGCCCTAGCGGCGCGAACACCGGGGAGCTGTTTTTT	CASSPSGANTGELFF
NA	TRBV28	TRBJ2-7	NA	TGTGCCAGCAGAGGACAGTTGAGCTCCTACGAGCAGTACTTC	CASRGQLSSYEQYF
NA	TRBV7-2	TRBJ2-3	TRBD2	TGTGCCAGCAGCTCCCCACTAGCGGGGGAGTTGACAGATACGCAGTATTTT	CASSSPLAGELTDTQYF
NA	TRBV5-8	TRBJ1-5	NA	TGTGCCAGCCAACCGGGGTGGGGTCCCGAACCCAATCAGCCCCAGCATTTT	CASQPGWGPEPNQPQHF
NA	TRBV4-2	TRBJ2-2	TRBD2	TGTGCCAGCAGCCCGACTAGCGGGGGGGACACCGGGGAGCTGTTTTTT	CASSPTSGGDTGELFF
NA	TRBV6-5	TRBJ2-1	TRBD2	TGTGCCAGCAGTTACTCATCGGCGGGGGGGCCCCATGAGCAGTTCTTC	CASSYSSAGGPHEQFF
NA	TRBV4-2	TRBJ1-1	TRBD1	TGTGCCAGCAGCCCCCGGACGACAGGGGATAGTACTGAAGCTTTCTTT	CASSPRTTGDSTEAFF
NA	TRBV2	TRBJ2-1	TRBD2	TGTGCCGTACCAGGGACTAGCGGAAAATTCCTCTACAATGAGCAGTTCTTC	CAVPGTSGKFLYNEQFF
once	TRBV9	TRBJ1-2	TRBD1	TGTGCCAGCAGCGTAGTTAGGGGGCCTGCTCCCTTCAGCACCTTC	CASSVVRGPAPFSTF
once	TRBV5-1	TRBJ1-4	NA	TGCGCCAGCAGCTTGACAGCCGATAATGAAAAACTGTTTTTT	CASSLTADNEKLFF
NA	TRBV7-9	TRBJ2-7	TRBD1	TGTGCCAGCAGCTTAATTGGGGGACAGGGGGCCTACGAGCAGTACTTC	CASSLIGGQGAYEQYF
NA	TRBV6-5	TRBJ2-5	TRBD2	TGTGCCAGCAGTTACCGGGGGGGGCAAGAGACCCAGTACTTC	CASSYRGGQETQYF
NA	TRBV19	TRBJ1-5	TRBD1	TGTGCCAGTAGTCCATTGGACAGGGTGGGTGTAGGGCCCCAGCATTTT	CASSPLDRVGVGPQHF
NA	TRBV6-6	TRBJ2-3	TRBD2	TGTGCCAGCAGCCAGAGTAGCGGGGGGGGAGATACGCAGTATTTT	CASSQSSGGGDTQYF
NA	TRBV28	TRBJ2-6	TRBD2	TGTGCCAGCAGTTTAATGGGCGGGGGCTCTGGGGCCAACGTCCTGACTTTC	CASSLMGGGSGANVLTF
NA	TRBV10-3	TRBJ1-5	TRBD1	TGTGCCATCAAAGGACAGGGTAGCAATCAGCCCCAGCATTTT	CAIKGQGSNQPQHF
NA	TRBV7-2	TRBJ2-1	TRBD2	TGTGCCAGCAGCCAATCTCCGGGGACTAGCGGGGCCTATGAGCAGTTCTTC	CASSQSPGTSGAYEQFF
NA	TRBV11-2	TRBJ2-7	NA	TGTGCCAGCAGCCTATCGGATGGGCACGAGCAGTACTTC	CASSLSDGHEQYF
once	TRBV18	TRBJ1-5	TRBD1	TGTGCCAGCTCACCACCCGGGACAGCTAGCAATCAGCCCCAGCATTTT	CASSPPGTASNQPQHF
NA	TRBV4-3	TRBJ1-5	NA	TGCGCCAGCAGCCAAGATTCGACGAGGGGCAGTCAGCCCCAGCATTTT	CASSQDSTRGSQPQHF
NA	TRBV29-1	TRBJ2-1	TRBD2	TGCAGCGTTGAGTTAGCGGGGAGAAGGGATGAGCAGTTCTTC	CSVELAGRRDEQFF
NA	TRBV28	TRBJ1-2	TRBD1	TGTGCCAGCAGAAGACAGGGATCTAACTATGGCTACACCTTC	CASRRQGSNYGYTF